The rows below give T cell receptor beta chains drawn from one sample of a study of cytomegalovirus exposure and HLA in healthy donors. Assay used: immunoSEQ multiplex PCR; TCRdb lists only in-frame clones, some missing. The sample carries some 110,000 clones, over 70% recorded once. Sequenced material: PBMCs. These receptors all come from a woman in her forties or fifties in good health and CMV-seropositive. Both conserved end residues are part of each CDR3. D genes are given only for firm matches.

D gene: TRBD2; V gene: TRBV7-9; J gene: TRBJ2-3; CDR3 protein: CASSLSSGGMGSPDTQYF
D gene: TRBD2; V gene: TRBV28; J gene: TRBJ2-7; CDR3 protein: CASSIAGGPSEQYF
D gene: NA; V gene: TRBV27; J gene: TRBJ1-5; CDR3 protein: CASSPRDIRGSNQPQHF
D gene: TRBD1; V gene: TRBV10-3; J gene: TRBJ2-2; CDR3 protein: CAISAGTAAGELFF
D gene: NA; V gene: TRBV2; J gene: TRBJ2-7; CDR3 protein: CASSPSSYEQYF
D gene: TRBD2; V gene: TRBV7-2; J gene: TRBJ2-7; CDR3 protein: CASSREGREYEQYF
D gene: TRBD1; V gene: TRBV5-1; J gene: TRBJ2-3; CDR3 protein: CASSSGQGTDTQYF
D gene: TRBD2; V gene: TRBV7-2; J gene: TRBJ2-7; CDR3 protein: CASSESGGPSYEQYF
D gene: NA; V gene: TRBV28; J gene: TRBJ2-1; CDR3 protein: CASRRTGYEQFF
D gene: NA; V gene: TRBV29-1; J gene: TRBJ1-2; CDR3 protein: CSVVHEYYGYTF
D gene: NA; V gene: TRBV7-9; J gene: TRBJ1-1; CDR3 protein: CASSLGSGNTEAFF
D gene: NA; V gene: TRBV7-6; J gene: TRBJ1-2; CDR3 protein: CASSLAADSTYGYTF
D gene: NA; V gene: TRBV10-1; J gene: TRBJ1-1; CDR3 protein: CASSEMAAEAFF
D gene: NA; V gene: TRBV5-1; J gene: TRBJ2-5; CDR3 protein: CASRILEGETQYF
D gene: NA; V gene: TRBV28; J gene: TRBJ1-1; CDR3 protein: CASSLVQGKAFF
D gene: NA; V gene: TRBV19; J gene: TRBJ1-5; CDR3 protein: CASSLFTQPQHF
D gene: TRBD1; V gene: TRBV30; J gene: TRBJ2-7; CDR3 protein: CAWKRKVPGTGAKEQYF
D gene: TRBD2; V gene: TRBV2; J gene: TRBJ2-3; CDR3 protein: CASRTSGGADTQYF
D gene: NA; V gene: TRBV11-2; J gene: TRBJ2-3; CDR3 protein: CASSSEISRGRTQYF
D gene: NA; V gene: TRBV30; J gene: TRBJ1-1; CDR3 protein: CAWRHGGERAEAFF
D gene: NA; V gene: TRBV5-4; J gene: TRBJ1-1; CDR3 protein: CASSSPHSGKPETNTEAFF
D gene: NA; V gene: TRBV4-3; J gene: TRBJ1-2; CDR3 protein: CASSQSALGGGGGYTF
D gene: NA; V gene: TRBV6-1; J gene: NA; CDR3 protein: CASSTDHTYEQYF
D gene: NA; V gene: TRBV7-2; J gene: TRBJ1-5; CDR3 protein: CASSPDGSRNQPQHF
D gene: TRBD1; V gene: TRBV20-1; J gene: TRBJ1-2; CDR3 protein: CSAKQGNGYTF
D gene: TRBD1; V gene: TRBV7-6; J gene: TRBJ2-1; CDR3 protein: CASSLGQGANEQFF
D gene: TRBD1; V gene: TRBV2; J gene: TRBJ1-5; CDR3 protein: CASRTGMQPQHF
D gene: TRBD2; V gene: TRBV5-1; J gene: TRBJ2-7; CDR3 protein: CASSLQGLAGSYEQYF
D gene: TRBD1; V gene: TRBV7-2; J gene: TRBJ1-2; CDR3 protein: CASSLEWQGAQSYGYTF
D gene: NA; V gene: TRBV7-9; J gene: TRBJ2-7; CDR3 protein: CASSPQAASEQYF
D gene: TRBD1; V gene: TRBV4-3; J gene: TRBJ1-1; CDR3 protein: CASSQDTQGVTEAFF
D gene: TRBD1; V gene: TRBV7-2; J gene: TRBJ1-6; CDR3 protein: CASSLEGQGRSPLHF
D gene: TRBD1; V gene: TRBV19; J gene: TRBJ1-5; CDR3 protein: CASSISRGRSNQPQHF
D gene: NA; V gene: TRBV9; J gene: TRBJ2-4; CDR3 protein: CASSGYGVGGNIQYF
D gene: TRBD1; V gene: TRBV5-1; J gene: TRBJ1-6; CDR3 protein: CASSFGQEISPLHF
D gene: TRBD1; V gene: TRBV2; J gene: TRBJ2-5; CDR3 protein: CASAGGQGWETQYF
D gene: NA; V gene: TRBV11-2; J gene: TRBJ1-4; CDR3 protein: CASSLSQVGEKLFF
D gene: TRBD1; V gene: TRBV4-2; J gene: TRBJ2-5; CDR3 protein: CASSQEGTGGETQYF
D gene: NA; V gene: TRBV27; J gene: TRBJ1-1; CDR3 protein: CASSPRMATEAFF
D gene: TRBD2; V gene: TRBV7-3; J gene: TRBJ2-7; CDR3 protein: CASSLVPSGRTYEQYF
D gene: TRBD2; V gene: TRBV11-2; J gene: TRBJ2-3; CDR3 protein: CASSLALAGTDTQYF
D gene: TRBD1; V gene: TRBV27; J gene: TRBJ1-5; CDR3 protein: CASSKTGNQPQHF
D gene: NA; V gene: TRBV27; J gene: TRBJ1-5; CDR3 protein: CASSLSGGNQPQHF
D gene: TRBD1; V gene: TRBV19; J gene: TRBJ1-4; CDR3 protein: CASSNNRGTNEKLFF
D gene: TRBD2; V gene: TRBV6-1; J gene: TRBJ2-1; CDR3 protein: CASSEGTSVNNEQFF
D gene: TRBD1; V gene: TRBV2; J gene: TRBJ1-4; CDR3 protein: CASSLTETGMGEKLFF